This is a list of T cell receptor beta chains from one sample in a study of OX40 agonist ivuxolimab in advanced cancers. Using immunoSEQ multiplex PCR, the repertoire was profiled, and TCRdb retains in-frame clones only, with some absent. In the table there are about 79,000 clones, less than 90% of which are singletons. Specimen: CD4+ or CD8+ T cells sorted from blood, collected in a trial of the OX40 agonist ivuxolimab. The receptors derive from an adult with an advanced solid tumor such as melanoma, head and neck, liver or kidney cancer. The CDR3 runs from the conserved cysteine through the conserved F or W. Fields, in order: J gene, D gene, clone size, V gene, CDR3 DNA, CDR3 protein. A D gene is named only where the DNA matches it firmly. Only part of the rows carry a size: once, few, many, or a class if the clone is expanded.

j_gene: TRBJ2-1
d_gene: .
abundance: .
v_gene: TRBV7-9
CDR3nt: TGTGCCAGCAGCCCGGGACCGGGGTCCGAGCAGTTCTTC
CDR3aa: CASSPGPGSEQFF

j_gene: TRBJ1-6
d_gene: .
abundance: .
v_gene: TRBV7-9
CDR3nt: TGTGCCAGCAGTTCTCTCGATAATTCACCCCTCCACTTT
CDR3aa: CASSSLDNSPLHF

j_gene: TRBJ1-1
d_gene: .
abundance: .
v_gene: TRBV7-9
CDR3nt: TGTGCCAGCAGCTTATTGGGAAACGTTGGGTTTACCACTGAAGCTTTCTTT
CDR3aa: CASSLLGNVGFTTEAFF

j_gene: TRBJ2-2
d_gene: .
abundance: .
v_gene: TRBV18
CDR3nt: TGTGCCAGCTCATCGAGACAGGAAACCACCGGGGAGCTGTTTTTT
CDR3aa: CASSSRQETTGELFF

j_gene: TRBJ1-2
d_gene: .
abundance: .
v_gene: TRBV7-2
CDR3nt: TGTGCCAGCAGCTCCGCGAGGGGGATTAACTATGGCTACACCTTC
CDR3aa: CASSSARGINYGYTF

j_gene: TRBJ1-5
d_gene: .
abundance: .
v_gene: TRBV11-2
CDR3nt: TGTGCCAGCAGCTTATATCTGGGGCAGGGAAACAATCAGCCCCAGCATTTT
CDR3aa: CASSLYLGQGNNQPQHF

j_gene: TRBJ1-2
d_gene: TRBD1
abundance: .
v_gene: TRBV5-4
CDR3nt: TGTGCCGCAGGGTTGACAGGGGAACAGGGAGGCTACACCTTC
CDR3aa: CAAGLTGEQGGYTF

j_gene: TRBJ1-2
d_gene: TRBD1
abundance: few
v_gene: TRBV6-5
CDR3nt: TGTGCCAGCAGCCGGGACAGGGGCTCTTATGGCTACACCTTC
CDR3aa: CASSRDRGSYGYTF

j_gene: TRBJ2-1
d_gene: .
abundance: .
v_gene: TRBV18
CDR3nt: TGTGCCAGCTCGCAGAGGACAGACAGCTCCTACAATGAGCAGTTCTTC
CDR3aa: CASSQRTDSSYNEQFF

j_gene: TRBJ1-2
d_gene: .
abundance: .
v_gene: TRBV19
CDR3nt: TGTGCCAGTCTTAAGGGGGGTTCGGATGGCTACACCTTC
CDR3aa: CASLKGGSDGYTF

j_gene: TRBJ1-1
d_gene: .
abundance: .
v_gene: TRBV30
CDR3nt: TGTGCCTGGAGGGCGGGGGGGATCACTGAAGCTTTCTTT
CDR3aa: CAWRAGGITEAFF

j_gene: TRBJ1-5
d_gene: .
abundance: few
v_gene: TRBV23-1
CDR3nt: TGCGCCAGCAGTCAATCGCAGGTCATGCAGCCCCAGCATTTT
CDR3aa: CASSQSQVMQPQHF

j_gene: TRBJ2-1
d_gene: .
abundance: .
v_gene: TRBV11-3
CDR3nt: TGTGCCAGCAGTCGGACAGATAATGAGCAGTTCTTC
CDR3aa: CASSRTDNEQFF

j_gene: TRBJ2-7
d_gene: .
abundance: .
v_gene: TRBV7-3
CDR3nt: TGTGCCAGCAGCTTTGCGGGACACATATACGAGCAGTACTTC
CDR3aa: CASSFAGHIYEQYF

j_gene: TRBJ1-2
d_gene: TRBD1
abundance: .
v_gene: TRBV9
CDR3nt: TGTGCCAGCAGCGTAGGACAGGGGGGAGTAGGCGTTGGCTACACCTTC
CDR3aa: CASSVGQGGVGVGYTF

j_gene: TRBJ2-7
d_gene: .
abundance: .
v_gene: TRBV18
CDR3nt: TGTGCCAGCTCACCCTCCCGGACTCCCTACGAGCAGTACTTC
CDR3aa: CASSPSRTPYEQYF

j_gene: TRBJ1-1
d_gene: .
abundance: once
v_gene: TRBV6-5
CDR3nt: TGTGCCAGCAGTTACACGACCGATCCGGGCACTGAAGCTTTCTTT
CDR3aa: CASSYTTDPGTEAFF

j_gene: TRBJ2-3
d_gene: .
abundance: .
v_gene: TRBV7-9
CDR3nt: TGTGCCAGCAGCTCCTCGACAGGCACAGATACGCAGTATTTT
CDR3aa: CASSSSTGTDTQYF

j_gene: TRBJ2-5
d_gene: TRBD1
abundance: .
v_gene: TRBV14
CDR3nt: TGTGCCAGCAGCCAAGATTGGATGGCAGGGGGCGCCCAAGAGACCCAGTACTTC
CDR3aa: CASSQDWMAGGAQETQYF

j_gene: TRBJ2-7
d_gene: TRBD1
abundance: .
v_gene: TRBV7-8
CDR3nt: TGTGCCAGCAGCTTAGCTTGGACAGGGGTCGACGAGCAGTACTTC
CDR3aa: CASSLAWTGVDEQYF

j_gene: TRBJ1-1
d_gene: .
abundance: .
v_gene: TRBV28
CDR3nt: TGTGCCAGCAGCCTAGGGAATGAAGCTTTCTTT
CDR3aa: CASSLGNEAFF

j_gene: TRBJ2-7
d_gene: TRBD1
abundance: .
v_gene: TRBV27
CDR3nt: TGTGCCAGCGCGACAGGGGGCCCAACCTACTACGAGCAGTACTTC
CDR3aa: CASATGGPTYYEQYF

j_gene: TRBJ1-1
d_gene: .
abundance: .
v_gene: TRBV19
CDR3nt: TGTGCCAGTAGCCCTTCGGGAGGGAACACTGAAGCTTTCTTT
CDR3aa: CASSPSGGNTEAFF

j_gene: TRBJ2-3
d_gene: TRBD2
abundance: once
v_gene: TRBV27
CDR3nt: TGTGCCAGCAACCCTTCAGCGGGAGGCTGGACAGATACGCAGTATTTT
CDR3aa: CASNPSAGGWTDTQYF

j_gene: TRBJ2-2
d_gene: TRBD2
abundance: .
v_gene: TRBV2
CDR3nt: TGTGCCAGCAGCTTAGGACTAGCGGGAGGGAACACCGGGGAGCTGTTTTTT
CDR3aa: CASSLGLAGGNTGELFF

j_gene: TRBJ1-5
d_gene: .
abundance: .
v_gene: TRBV6-1
CDR3nt: TGTGCCATTTATCAGCCCCAGCATTTT
CDR3aa: CAIYQPQHF

j_gene: TRBJ2-7
d_gene: .
abundance: .
v_gene: TRBV10-3
CDR3nt: TGTGCCGCCAGCTATGATGCTAGCTCCTACGAGCAGTACTTC
CDR3aa: CAASYDASSYEQYF

j_gene: TRBJ2-5
d_gene: TRBD1
abundance: .
v_gene: TRBV4-1
CDR3nt: TGCGCCAGCAGCTTGGGACAGGGGGCGACCCAGTACTTC
CDR3aa: CASSLGQGATQYF

j_gene: TRBJ2-3
d_gene: .
abundance: .
v_gene: TRBV21-1
CDR3nt: TGTGCCAGCAGCAAAGGGCTAGCGAGGTATCTTTATACGCAGTATTTT
CDR3aa: CASSKGLARYLYTQYF

j_gene: TRBJ2-1
d_gene: .
abundance: .
v_gene: TRBV13
CDR3nt: TGTGCCAGCAGCTTAGGGGAGTCCAAGGCCAATGAGCAGTTCTTC
CDR3aa: CASSLGESKANEQFF

j_gene: TRBJ2-7
d_gene: .
abundance: .
v_gene: TRBV4-1
CDR3nt: TGCGCCAGCAGCCAAGGGTTCGGACGGTTCTCCGAGCAGTACTTC
CDR3aa: CASSQGFGRFSEQYF

j_gene: TRBJ2-3
d_gene: TRBD2
abundance: .
v_gene: TRBV10-1
CDR3nt: TGCGCCAGCACCAGGACTAGCGGGAGGGCGCCTACAGATACGCAGTATTTT
CDR3aa: CASTRTSGRAPTDTQYF

j_gene: TRBJ2-3
d_gene: TRBD2
abundance: once
v_gene: TRBV5-6
CDR3nt: TGTGCCAGCAGCTTGATTCTAGCGGGCCGAACAGATACGCAGTATTTT
CDR3aa: CASSLILAGRTDTQYF

j_gene: TRBJ1-1
d_gene: .
abundance: few
v_gene: TRBV2
CDR3nt: TGTGCCAGCAGGGGGGCTGAAGCTTTCTTT
CDR3aa: CASRGAEAFF

j_gene: TRBJ1-3
d_gene: .
abundance: .
v_gene: TRBV6-5
CDR3nt: TGTGCCAGCAGTTACAGGGGAGGAAACACCATATATTTT
CDR3aa: CASSYRGGNTIYF

j_gene: TRBJ2-5
d_gene: .
abundance: .
v_gene: TRBV6-5
CDR3nt: TGTGCCAGCAACACGTGGAGCAGGGGAGAGACCCAGTACTTC
CDR3aa: CASNTWSRGETQYF

j_gene: TRBJ2-2
d_gene: TRBD2
abundance: few
v_gene: TRBV6-4
CDR3nt: TGTGCCAGCAGTGAGAGGGAGGGCGACACCGGGGAGCTGTTTTTT
CDR3aa: CASSEREGDTGELFF

j_gene: TRBJ1-5
d_gene: .
abundance: few
v_gene: TRBV30
CDR3nt: TGTGCCTGGAGTGTAAATAGCAATCAGCCCCAGCATTTT
CDR3aa: CAWSVNSNQPQHF

j_gene: TRBJ2-3
d_gene: .
abundance: .
v_gene: TRBV4-1
CDR3nt: TGCGCCAGCAGCCAAGATTGGGACACGATGCGGAATACGCAGTATTTT
CDR3aa: CASSQDWDTMRNTQYF

j_gene: TRBJ2-1
d_gene: .
abundance: .
v_gene: TRBV5-5
CDR3nt: TGTGCCAGCAGCTTAGCCTACAATGAGCAGTTCTTC
CDR3aa: CASSLAYNEQFF

j_gene: TRBJ2-7
d_gene: .
abundance: .
v_gene: TRBV13
CDR3nt: TGTGCCAGCAGCTCCTTGATCCTCGAGGGGACTTCCAAGAGGGTCGGCGAGCAGTACTTC
CDR3aa: CASSSLILEGTSKRVGEQYF

j_gene: TRBJ2-1
d_gene: .
abundance: .
v_gene: TRBV7-2
CDR3nt: TGTGCCAGCACCCCCCCGGCGGGCTCCTACAATGAGCAGTTCTTC
CDR3aa: CASTPPAGSYNEQFF

j_gene: TRBJ2-7
d_gene: .
abundance: .
v_gene: TRBV4-3
CDR3nt: TGCGCCAGCAGCCTCAGCGTCGAGCAGTACTTC
CDR3aa: CASSLSVEQYF

j_gene: TRBJ2-3
d_gene: TRBD1
abundance: .
v_gene: TRBV5-1
CDR3nt: TGCGCCAGCAGCTTGGGGGGGACAGGACACACAGATACGCAGTATTTT
CDR3aa: CASSLGGTGHTDTQYF

j_gene: TRBJ2-5
d_gene: TRBD1
abundance: .
v_gene: TRBV5-6
CDR3nt: TGTGCCAGCAAGCCTACAGGGGGCGGGTGGGAGACCCAGTACTTC
CDR3aa: CASKPTGGGWETQYF

j_gene: TRBJ1-3
d_gene: .
abundance: .
v_gene: TRBV4-1
CDR3nt: TGCGCCAGCAGCCAAGAATGGGACACCTTCTCTGGAAACACCATATATTTT
CDR3aa: CASSQEWDTFSGNTIYF

j_gene: TRBJ1-3
d_gene: .
abundance: .
v_gene: TRBV6-1
CDR3nt: TGTGCCAGCAGTGAAGCTCCGGACTCTGGAAACACCATATATTTT
CDR3aa: CASSEAPDSGNTIYF

j_gene: TRBJ2-5
d_gene: .
abundance: .
v_gene: TRBV7-6
CDR3nt: TGTGCCAGTTCACGGGGCCGTGAGACCCAGTACTTC
CDR3aa: CASSRGRETQYF

j_gene: TRBJ2-7
d_gene: .
abundance: .
v_gene: TRBV7-9
CDR3nt: TGTGCCAGCAGCTGCCCACCCGTACGCCGGGACTGCGGGGCGCAGTACTTC
CDR3aa: CASSCPPVRRDCGAQYF